These 24 T cell receptor beta chains share one sample of origin, sequenced in a study of cytomegalovirus exposure and HLA in healthy donors. It was with 60 Vbeta and 13 Jbeta primers that the PCR ran. Assay used: immunoSEQ multiplex PCR; TCRdb lists only in-frame clones, some missing. The table shows about 170,000 clones, with 73% occurring only once. Sequenced sample: PBMCs. Receptor source: a young woman in good health and CMV-seropositive.

The genes are TRBV6-5 and TRBJ2-1; D is possibly TRBD2 (5 bases). The CDR3 has 14 amino acids. V dropped 6 bases and J dropped 8 bases, with 17 bases sitting between them. Looked up from germline, CDR1 is MNHEY and CDR2 is SVGAGI. CDR3 sequence (DNA): TGTGCCAGCAGAAGCCCCTCGGCGGGCGATGAGCAGTTCTTC. Translated: CASRSPSAGDEQFF.

This chain links TRBV7-2 with TRBJ1-1, with 7 positions matching TRBD1. The CDR3 spans 11 residues. Germline lookup yields CDR1 SGHTA and CDR2 FQGNSA. With V trimmed by 4 bases and J by 7 bases, 0 bases remained unmatched. The CDR3 region has the DNA TGTGCCAGCAGCTACAGGGGTGAAGCTTTCTTT. Translating gives CASSYRGEAFF.

The V and J genes are TRBV18 and TRBJ1-2; TRBD1 agrees at 8 bases. Trimming removed 2 bases from V and 6 bases from J; junction bases left unmatched: 5. CDR3 length: 14 residues. Germline V gene data show CDR1 as KGHSH and CDR2 as LQKENI. The CDR3 reads CASSPIQGADGYTF. CDR3 bases: TGTGCCAGCTCACCAATTCAGGGGGCAGATGGCTACACCTTC. The complete variable domain, with remaining parts taken from reference TRBV18 and TRBJ1-2, reads NAGVMQNPRHLVRRRGQEARLRCSPMKGHSHVYWYRQLPEEGLKFMVYLQKENIIDESGMPKERFSAEFPKEGPSILRIQQVVRGDSAAYFCASSPIQGADGYTFGSGTRLTVV.

The chain recombines TRBV7-8 with TRBJ1-4; the D gene is possibly TRBD1 (5 bases). This CDR3 has 15 residues. V lost 2 bases to trimming and J lost 3 bases, with 10 bases between them. Per germline, CDR1 SGHVS and CDR2 FQNEAQ. Written as DNA, the CDR3 is TGTGCCAGCAGCTTAATCACAGGCGCTAATGAAAAACTGTTTTTT. This sequence encodes CASSLITGANEKLFF. Supplemented by reference TRBV7-8 and TRBJ1-4, the full variable domain reads GAGVSQSPRYKVAKRGQDVALRCDPISGHVSLFWYQQALGQGPEFLTYFQNEAQLDKSGLPSDRFFAERPEGSVSTLKIQRTQQEDSAVYLCASSLITGANEKLFFGSGTQLSVL.

The chain joins TRBV6-1 to TRBJ2-5; D is possibly TRBD2 (6 bases). The V end was cut by 2 bases, the J end by 1 base, with 14 bases between. Looked up from germline, CDR1 is MNHNS and CDR2 is SASEGT. The CDR3 length is 16 residues. CDR3 in amino acids: CASSERSGGVQETQYF. The CDR3 DNA follows: TGTGCCAGCAGTGAAAGGAGCGGAGGGGTCCAAGAGACCCAGTACTTC.

Here the CDR3 reads CASSAPYYRGRVYGYTF. DNA of the CDR3: TGTGCCAGTAGTGCCCCGTATTACAGGGGGCGCGTCTATGGCTACACCTTC. The J gene is TRBJ1-2, the V gene TRBV19; 9 nucleotides align to TRBD1. This CDR3 is 17 amino acids long. V shed 5 bases, J shed 4 bases, and the junction held 14 bases outside the gene matches. Germline CDR1 LNHDA, CDR2 SQIVND (reference sequence).

The chain recombines TRBV19 with TRBJ2-3; the D gene is possibly TRBD1 (5 bases). CDR3 length: 16 amino acids. With 3 bases removed from V and 1 base from J, the gap between germline ends came to 14 bases. Germline-derived CDR1 and CDR2 are LNHDA and SQIVND (reference sequence). The DNA of the CDR3 is TGTGCCAGTAGTATCATGGCAGGGATGGGCACAGATACGCAGTATTTT. Residues: CASSIMAGMGTDTQYF.

V usage is TRBV18 and J usage is TRBJ2-5, with 8 bases that match TRBD1. TRBJ2-7 matches the DNA end more closely, so the J call is doubtful. Per the germline V gene, CDR1 is KGHSH and CDR2 is LQKENI. This CDR3 has 14 residues. The CDR3 sequence: CASSLLETGVEQYF. CDR3 nucleotides: TGTGCCAGCTCACTACTCGAGACAGGGGTCGAGCAGTACTTC.

The chain employs TRBV23-1 and TRBJ1-1; 9 nucleotides line up with TRBD1. TRBV23-1 is identified as an open reading frame with a role that is uncertain. The CDR3 length is 15 residues. The V and J ends lost 4 bases and 5 bases, in that order; junction bases with no gene match: 8. The CDR3 bases are TGCGCCAGCAGTCTTATTGGACAGGGGTTAACTGAAGCTTTCTTT. It is translated as CASSLIGQGLTEAFF.

This chain uses TRBV9 with TRBJ2-1; D gene unclear. V lost 7 bases and J 6 bases, leaving 11 bases between the germline ends. CDR1 is SGDLS, CDR2 YYNGEE, per germline. This CDR3 spans 12 amino acids. The CDR3 nucleotides read TGTGCCAGCTCTACCCCTTCCAATGAGCAGTTCTTC. As protein: CASSTPSNEQFF.

The chain joins TRBV5-1 to TRBJ1-6; D perhaps matches TRBD1 (6 bases). The CDR3 runs 14 residues. CDR1 and CDR2 from the germline V gene are SGHRS and YFSETQ. Trimming removed 4 bases from V and 9 bases from J, with 14 bases in between. CDR3 bases: TGCGCCAGCAGCCTCACAGGGTCGAGTTCACCCCTCCACTTT. This codes for CASSLTGSSSPLHF. The whole variable domain, filled in from reference TRBV5-1 and TRBJ1-6, reads KAGVTQTPRYLIKTRGQQVTLSCSPISGHRSVSWYQQTPGQGLQFLFEYFSETQRNKGNFPGRFSGRQFSNSRSEMNVSTLELGDSALYLCASSLTGSSSPLHFGNGTRLTVT.

This clone was seen just once. J is TRBJ1-6 and V is TRBV2, with 7 nucleotides matching TRBD1. The CDR3 is 15 amino acids. Germline V gene data show CDR1 as SNHLY and CDR2 as FYNNEI. With 7 bases clipped from V and 5 bases from J, the junction kept 8 bases outside the gene matches. The CDR3 here is CASKLQGGHNSPLHF. CDR3 bases: TGTGCCAGCAAATTGCAAGGGGGCCATAATTCACCCCTCCACTTT.

This rearrangement joins TRBV2 to TRBJ2-3; 8 nucleotides align to TRBD2. Per the germline V gene, CDR1 is SNHLY and CDR2 is FYNNEI. Trimming took 5 bases from V and 0 from J; bases not matched to a gene: 19. The CDR3 runs 20 residues. The CDR3 coding sequence is TGTGCCAGCAGTCAACCGACCGGGACTAGTAGGAAATCTAGCACAGATACGCAGTATTTT. Residues: CASSQPTGTSRKSSTDTQYF.

This chain uses TRBV7-9 with TRBJ2-7; D is possibly TRBD1 (6 bases). V lost 5 bases and J lost 2, with 13 bases in between. CDR3 length equals 14 residues. Germline V gene data show CDR1 as SEHNR and CDR2 as FQNEAQ (reference sequence). This chain's CDR3 is CASSPRTAPYEQYF. CDR3 sequence (DNA): TGTGCCAGCAGCCCCCGGACAGCCCCCTACGAGCAGTACTTC.

This rearrangement joins TRBV27 to TRBJ2-7, with D unclear. Looked up from germline, CDR1 is MNHEY and CDR2 is SMNVEV (reference sequence). The V end was cut by 5 bases, the J end by 5 bases, with 16 bases between. This CDR3 region has 14 residues. CDR3 DNA sequence: TGTGCCAGCAGTCCGTCGACAACACCGGACGAGCAGTACTTC. It codes for CASSPSTTPDEQYF.

The chain uses TRBV10-3 and TRBJ2-3; 9 nucleotides agree with TRBD2. Germline V gene lookup returns CDR1 ENHRY and CDR2 SYGVKD. The CDR3 consists of 14 residues. The ends lost 11 bases at V and 2 bases at J; junction bases unmatched: 8. The CDR3: CAAGTSQNTDTQYF. The CDR3 bases are TGTGCCGCCGGGACTAGCCAGAACACAGATACGCAGTATTTT.

This clone appeared a few times. This chain links TRBV28 with TRBJ1-5; TRBD1 matches at 8 bases. The CDR3 has 14 residues. V dropped 6 bases and J dropped 4; count of bases not matched to a gene: 5. CDR1 is MDHEN and CDR2 is SYDVKM in the germline V gene. CDR3: CASRYGQGNQPQHF. The CDR3 nucleotides read TGTGCCAGCAGATATGGACAGGGTAATCAGCCCCAGCATTTT.

This clone has a handful of counts. The chain employs TRBV29-1 and TRBJ1-2, with 8 bases fitting TRBD1. J lost 3 bases, V lost 7 bases, and 4 bases had no gene match. The CDR3 covers 12 residues. The V gene's germline CDR1 is SQVTM and CDR2 ANQGSEA. CDR3 in amino acids: CSAGQGDYGYTF. The DNA of the CDR3 is TGCAGCGCCGGACAGGGTGACTATGGCTACACCTTC.

The CDR3 DNA reads TGCAGCGTACTCAGGGGTTTCTCCTACAATGAGCAGTTCTTC. Translating it yields CSVLRGFSYNEQFF. This rearrangement joins TRBV29-1 to TRBJ2-1, with a tentative D call TRBD1 (6 bases). There are 14 residues in the CDR3. Looked up from germline, CDR1 is SQVTM and CDR2 is ANQGSEA. The V end lost 6 bases, the J end lost 0 bases, and 12 bases lay between the germline ends.

V gene TRBV4-3 combines with J gene TRBJ2-3; 10 bases align to TRBD2. This CDR3 contains 20 residues. Germline CDR1 LGHNA, CDR2 YSLEER. V lost 0 bases to trimming and J lost 0 bases; unmatched junction nucleotides: 12. CDR3 loop: CASSQDLASGGRSSTDTQYF. CDR3 DNA: TGCGCCAGCAGCCAAGATTTGGCTAGCGGGGGTCGATCTAGCACAGATACGCAGTATTTT.

In this sample, this clone turned up once. The gene calls are TRBV19 and TRBJ2-5, with D maybe TRBD2 (5 bases). The CDR3 is made up of 11 amino acids. Germline V gene lookup returns CDR1 LNHDA and CDR2 SQIVND (reference sequence). V lost 10 bases and J 5 bases, leaving 11 bases between the germline ends. CDR3 sequence (DNA): TGTGCCACGGGATTACCGGAGACCCAGTACTTC. It is translated as CATGLPETQYF. The whole variable domain, filled in from reference TRBV19 and TRBJ2-5, reads DGGITQSPKYLFRKEGQNVTLSCEQNLNHDAMYWYRQDPGQGLRLIYYSQIVNDFQKGDIAEGYSVSREKKESFPLTVTSAQKNPTAFYLCATGLPETQYFGPGTRLLVL.

This rearrangement joins TRBV6-1 to TRBJ2-6, with TRBD2 matching over 10 bases. J gave up 0 bases and V 4 bases, and 3 bases lay outside the gene matches. Germline CDR1 is MNHNS and CDR2 is SASEGT. CDR3 length equals 17 residues. CDR3: CASSASGGDSGANVLTF. CDR3 nucleotides: TGTGCCAGCAGTGCTAGCGGGGGCGACTCTGGGGCCAACGTCCTGACTTTC.

For this clone: Just one base apart from a much larger clone, this may be a read error. The V and J genes are TRBV7-3 and TRBJ2-1; weak D call: TRBD2 (5 bases). Trimming pared 5 bases from V and 2 bases from J, leaving 7 bases between. The CDR3 has 13 amino acids. Per the germline V gene, CDR1 is SGHTA and CDR2 is FQGTGA. DNA of the CDR3: TGTGCCAGCAGCCCGACTACCTACAATGAGCAGTTCTTC. Translation gives CASSPTTYNEQFF. Variable domain in full (rest from reference TRBV7-3 and TRBJ2-1): GAGVSQTPSNKVTEKGKYVELRCDPISGHTALYWYRQSLGQGPEFLIYFQGTGAADDSGLPNDRFFAVRPEGSVSTLKIQRTERGDSAVYLCASSPTTYNEQFFGPGTRLTVL.

The chain employs TRBV6-6 and TRBJ1-6, with 8 positions matching TRBD1. Germline loops: CDR1 MNHNY, CDR2 SVGAGI (reference sequence). With V trimmed by 7 bases and J by 7 bases, 3 bases remained unmatched. The CDR3 loop spans 13 amino acids. CDR3: CASNRGENSPLHF. DNA of the CDR3: TGTGCCAGCAACAGGGGGGAGAATTCACCCCTCCACTTT.